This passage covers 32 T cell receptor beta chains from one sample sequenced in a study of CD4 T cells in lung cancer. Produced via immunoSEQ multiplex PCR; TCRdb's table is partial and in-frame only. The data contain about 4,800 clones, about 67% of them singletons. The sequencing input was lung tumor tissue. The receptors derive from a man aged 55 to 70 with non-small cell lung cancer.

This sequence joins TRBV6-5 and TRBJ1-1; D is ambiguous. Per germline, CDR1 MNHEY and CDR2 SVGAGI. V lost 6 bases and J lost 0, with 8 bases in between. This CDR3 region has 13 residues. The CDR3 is CASRERVNTEAFF. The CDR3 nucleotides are TGTGCCAGCAGGGAGAGGGTGAACACTGAAGCTTTCTTT.

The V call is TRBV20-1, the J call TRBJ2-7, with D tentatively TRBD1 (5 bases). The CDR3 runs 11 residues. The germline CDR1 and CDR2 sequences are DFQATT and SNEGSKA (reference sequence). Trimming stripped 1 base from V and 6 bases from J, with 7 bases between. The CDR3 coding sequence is TGCAGTGCTAGAGGGGGCAGCGAGCAGTACGTC. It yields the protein CSARGGSEQYV.

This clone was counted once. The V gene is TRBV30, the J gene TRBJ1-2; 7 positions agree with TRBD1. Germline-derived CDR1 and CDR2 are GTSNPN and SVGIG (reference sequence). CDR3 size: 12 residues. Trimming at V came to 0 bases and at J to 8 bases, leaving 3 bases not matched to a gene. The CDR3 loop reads CAWSVQGGGYTF. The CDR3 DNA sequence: TGTGCCTGGAGTGTGCAGGGGGGCGGCTACACCTTC.

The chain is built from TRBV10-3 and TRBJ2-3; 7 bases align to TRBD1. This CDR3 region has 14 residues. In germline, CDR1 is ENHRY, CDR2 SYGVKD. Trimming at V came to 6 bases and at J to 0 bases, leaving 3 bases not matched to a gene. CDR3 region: CAIRGTASTDTQYF. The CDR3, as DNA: TGTGCCATCAGAGGGACAGCTAGCACAGATACGCAGTATTTT.

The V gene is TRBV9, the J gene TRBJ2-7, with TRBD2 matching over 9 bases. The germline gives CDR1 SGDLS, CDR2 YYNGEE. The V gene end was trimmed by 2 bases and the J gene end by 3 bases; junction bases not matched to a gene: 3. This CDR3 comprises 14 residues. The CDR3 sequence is CASSVGLALYEQYF. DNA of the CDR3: TGTGCCAGCAGCGTGGGACTAGCTCTCTACGAGCAGTACTTC.

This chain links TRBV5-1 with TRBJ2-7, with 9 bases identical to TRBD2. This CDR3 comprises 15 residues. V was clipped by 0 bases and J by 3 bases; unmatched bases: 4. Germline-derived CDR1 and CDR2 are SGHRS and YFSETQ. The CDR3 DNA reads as TGCGCCAGCAGCTTGGAGGGGACTAGCTTCTACGAGCAGTACTTC. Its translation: CASSLEGTSFYEQYF.

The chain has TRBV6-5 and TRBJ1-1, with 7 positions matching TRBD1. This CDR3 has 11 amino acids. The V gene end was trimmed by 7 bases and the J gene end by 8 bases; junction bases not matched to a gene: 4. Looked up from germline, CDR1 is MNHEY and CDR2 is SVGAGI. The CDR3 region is CASIQGVEAFF. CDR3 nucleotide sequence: TGTGCCAGCATTCAGGGGGTCGAAGCTTTCTTT.

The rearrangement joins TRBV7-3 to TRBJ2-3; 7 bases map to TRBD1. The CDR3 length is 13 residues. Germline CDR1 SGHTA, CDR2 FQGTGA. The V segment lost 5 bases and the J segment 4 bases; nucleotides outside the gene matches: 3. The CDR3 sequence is CASSLQGSDTQYF. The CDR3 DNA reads TGTGCCAGCAGCCTACAGGGGTCAGATACGCAGTATTTT.

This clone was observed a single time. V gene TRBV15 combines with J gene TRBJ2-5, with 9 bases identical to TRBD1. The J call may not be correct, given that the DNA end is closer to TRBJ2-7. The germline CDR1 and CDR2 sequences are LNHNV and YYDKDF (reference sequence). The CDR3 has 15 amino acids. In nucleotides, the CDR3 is TGTGCCACCAGCAGAGATTGGACAGGGGATCACGAGCAGTACTTC. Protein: CATSRDWTGDHEQYF.

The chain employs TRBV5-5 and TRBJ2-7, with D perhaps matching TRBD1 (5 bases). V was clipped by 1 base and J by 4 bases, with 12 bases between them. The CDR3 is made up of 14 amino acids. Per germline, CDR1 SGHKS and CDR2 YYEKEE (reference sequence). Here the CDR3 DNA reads TGTGCCAGCAGCTTGTCCACAGGCAGGTACGAGCAGTACTTC. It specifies CASSLSTGRYEQYF.

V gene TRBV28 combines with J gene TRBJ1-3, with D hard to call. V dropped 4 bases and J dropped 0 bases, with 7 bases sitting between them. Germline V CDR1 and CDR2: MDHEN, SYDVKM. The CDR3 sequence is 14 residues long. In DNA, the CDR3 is TGTGCCAGCAGTTACAGCTTCTCTGGAAACACCATATATTTT. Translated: CASSYSFSGNTIYF.

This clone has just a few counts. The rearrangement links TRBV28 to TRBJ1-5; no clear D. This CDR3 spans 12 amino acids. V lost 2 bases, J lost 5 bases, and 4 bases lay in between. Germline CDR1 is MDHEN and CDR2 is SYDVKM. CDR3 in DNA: TGTGCCAGCAGTTTAGGGCATCAGCCCCAGCATTTT. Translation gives CASSLGHQPQHF.

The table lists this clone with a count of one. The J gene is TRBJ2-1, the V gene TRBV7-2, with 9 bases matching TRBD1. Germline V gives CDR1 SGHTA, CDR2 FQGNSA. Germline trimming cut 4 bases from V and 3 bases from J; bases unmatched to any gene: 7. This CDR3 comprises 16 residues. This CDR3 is CASSWGQGDGYNEQFF. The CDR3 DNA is TGTGCCAGCAGCTGGGGACAGGGCGATGGCTACAATGAGCAGTTCTTC.

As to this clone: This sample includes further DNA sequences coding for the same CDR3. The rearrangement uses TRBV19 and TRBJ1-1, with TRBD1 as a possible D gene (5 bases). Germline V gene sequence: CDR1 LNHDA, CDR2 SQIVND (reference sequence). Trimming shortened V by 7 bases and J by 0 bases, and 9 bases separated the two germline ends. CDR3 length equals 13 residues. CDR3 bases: TGTGCCAGTAAGAGACAGTTGAACACTGAAGCTTTCTTT. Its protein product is CASKRQLNTEAFF.

Here the CDR3 reads CASSENPGYEQYF. CDR3 sequence (DNA): TGTGCCAGCAGTGAAAACCCAGGGTACGAGCAGTACTTC. This rearrangement joins TRBV6-1 to TRBJ2-7; D might be TRBD1 (5 bases). The V end lost 2 bases, the J end lost 4 bases, and 9 bases lay between the germline ends. The CDR3 totals 13 residues. Germline lookup yields CDR1 MNHNS and CDR2 SASEGT.

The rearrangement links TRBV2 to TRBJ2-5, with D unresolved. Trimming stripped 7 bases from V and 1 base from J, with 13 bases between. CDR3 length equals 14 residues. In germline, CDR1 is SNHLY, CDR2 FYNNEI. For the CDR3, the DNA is TGTGCCAGCACTTTGAAACTCCTCCAAGAGACCCAGTACTTC. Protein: CASTLKLLQETQYF.

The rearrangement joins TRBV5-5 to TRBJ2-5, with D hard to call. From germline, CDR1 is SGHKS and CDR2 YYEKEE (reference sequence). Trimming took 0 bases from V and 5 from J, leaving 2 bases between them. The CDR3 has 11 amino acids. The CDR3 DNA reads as TGTGCCAGCAGCTTGGCGGAGACCCAGTACTTC. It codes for CASSLAETQYF.

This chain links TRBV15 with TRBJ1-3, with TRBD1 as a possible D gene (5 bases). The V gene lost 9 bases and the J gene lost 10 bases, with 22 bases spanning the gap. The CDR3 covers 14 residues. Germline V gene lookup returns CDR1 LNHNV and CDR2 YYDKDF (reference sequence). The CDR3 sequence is CATRVGAGSGTIYF. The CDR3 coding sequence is TGTGCCACACGGGTTGGGGCTGGTAGTGGGACCATATATTTT.

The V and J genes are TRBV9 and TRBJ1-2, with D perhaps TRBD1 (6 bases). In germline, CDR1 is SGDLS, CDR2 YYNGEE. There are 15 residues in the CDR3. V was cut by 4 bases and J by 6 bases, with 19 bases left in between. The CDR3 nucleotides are TGTGCCAGCAGCCCTCGATCCGCCAGGGGTCATGGCTACACCTTC. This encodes CASSPRSARGHGYTF.

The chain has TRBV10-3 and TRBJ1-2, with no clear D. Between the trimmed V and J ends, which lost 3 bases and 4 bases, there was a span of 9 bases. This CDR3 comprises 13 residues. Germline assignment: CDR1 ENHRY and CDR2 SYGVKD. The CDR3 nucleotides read TGTGCCATCAGTGACGAGGGAAGCTATGGCTACACCTTC. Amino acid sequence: CAISDEGSYGYTF.

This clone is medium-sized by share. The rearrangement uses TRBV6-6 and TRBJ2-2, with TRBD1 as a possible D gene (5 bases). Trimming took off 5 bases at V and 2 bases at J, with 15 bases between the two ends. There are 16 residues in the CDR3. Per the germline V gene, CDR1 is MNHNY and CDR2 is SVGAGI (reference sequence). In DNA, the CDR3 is TGTGCCAGCAGTCGCGACAGCCCTGGTAACACCGGGGAGCTGTTTTTT. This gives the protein CASSRDSPGNTGELFF.

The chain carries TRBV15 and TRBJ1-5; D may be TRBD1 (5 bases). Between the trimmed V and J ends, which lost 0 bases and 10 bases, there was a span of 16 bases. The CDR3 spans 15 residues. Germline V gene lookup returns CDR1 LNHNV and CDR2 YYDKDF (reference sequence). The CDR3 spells CATSRDVGRAQPQHF. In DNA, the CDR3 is TGTGCCACCAGCAGAGATGTGGGCAGGGCGCAACCCCAGCATTTT.

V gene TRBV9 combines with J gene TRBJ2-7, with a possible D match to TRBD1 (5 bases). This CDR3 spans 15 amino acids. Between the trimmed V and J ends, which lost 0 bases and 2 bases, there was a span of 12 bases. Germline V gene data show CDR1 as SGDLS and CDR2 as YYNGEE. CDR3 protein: CASSVEWTDTYEQYF. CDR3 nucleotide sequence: TGTGCCAGCAGCGTAGAATGGACGGACACCTACGAGCAGTACTTC.

Written as DNA, the CDR3 is TGCGCCAGCAGTTCCACAGGGGGCTATCCAGATACGCAGTATTTT. The encoded protein is CASSSTGGYPDTQYF. The chain joins TRBV5-1 to TRBJ2-3; 9 bases match TRBD1. Germline V gives CDR1 SGHRS, CDR2 YFSETQ. Trimming took 5 bases from V and 4 from J; bases not matched to a gene: 8. The CDR3 contains 15 residues.

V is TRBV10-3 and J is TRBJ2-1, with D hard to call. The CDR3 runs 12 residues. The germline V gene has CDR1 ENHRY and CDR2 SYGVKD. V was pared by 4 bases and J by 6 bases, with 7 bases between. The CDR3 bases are TGTGCCATCAGTGCTGGCCCCAATGAGCAGTTCTTC. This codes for CAISAGPNEQFF.

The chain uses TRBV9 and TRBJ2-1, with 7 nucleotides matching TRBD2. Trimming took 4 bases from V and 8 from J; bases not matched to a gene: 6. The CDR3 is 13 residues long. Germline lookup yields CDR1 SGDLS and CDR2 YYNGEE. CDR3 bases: TGTGCCAGCAGCCCCTGGGAGGGCCATGAGCAGTTCTTC. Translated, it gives CASSPWEGHEQFF.

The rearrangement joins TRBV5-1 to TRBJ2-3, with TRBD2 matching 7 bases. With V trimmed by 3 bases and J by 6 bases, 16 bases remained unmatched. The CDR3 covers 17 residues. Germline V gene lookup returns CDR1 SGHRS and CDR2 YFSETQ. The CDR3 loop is CASSSPKLAMTADTQYF. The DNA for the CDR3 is TGCGCCAGCAGCTCACCTAAACTAGCGATGACCGCCGATACGCAGTATTTT.

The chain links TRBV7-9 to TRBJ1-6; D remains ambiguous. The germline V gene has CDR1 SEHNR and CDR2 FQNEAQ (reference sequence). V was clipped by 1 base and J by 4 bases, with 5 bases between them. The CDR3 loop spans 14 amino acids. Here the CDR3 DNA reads TGTGCCAGCAGCTTAGAACAGTATAATTCACCCCTCCACTTT. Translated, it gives CASSLEQYNSPLHF.

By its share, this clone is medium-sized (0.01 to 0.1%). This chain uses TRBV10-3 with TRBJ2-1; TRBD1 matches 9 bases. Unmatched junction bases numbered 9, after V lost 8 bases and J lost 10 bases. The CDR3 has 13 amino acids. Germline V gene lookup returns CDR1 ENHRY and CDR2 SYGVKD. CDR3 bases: TGTGCCATCCGCACCGGGACAGGGAACGAGCAGTTCTTC. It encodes CAIRTGTGNEQFF.

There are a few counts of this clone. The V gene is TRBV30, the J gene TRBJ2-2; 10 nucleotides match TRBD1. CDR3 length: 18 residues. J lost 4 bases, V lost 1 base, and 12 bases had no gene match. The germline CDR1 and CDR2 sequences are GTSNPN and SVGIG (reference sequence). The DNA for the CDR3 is TGTGCCTGGAGTGGACCGGGACAGGGGACCCGAGGCACCGGGGAGCTGTTTTTT. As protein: CAWSGPGQGTRGTGELFF.

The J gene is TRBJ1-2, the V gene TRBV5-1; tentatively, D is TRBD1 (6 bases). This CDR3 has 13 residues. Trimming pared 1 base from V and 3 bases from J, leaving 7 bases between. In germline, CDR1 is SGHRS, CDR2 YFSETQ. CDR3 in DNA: TGCGCCAGCAGCTTGAAGGGGGACTATGGCTACACCTTC. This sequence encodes CASSLKGDYGYTF.

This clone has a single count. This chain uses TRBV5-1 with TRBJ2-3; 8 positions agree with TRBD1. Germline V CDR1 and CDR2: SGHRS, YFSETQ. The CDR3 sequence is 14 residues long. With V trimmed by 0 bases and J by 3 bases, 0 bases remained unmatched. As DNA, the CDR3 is TGCGCCAGCAGCTTGGACAGGGGGACAGATACGCAGTATTTT. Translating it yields CASSLDRGTDTQYF.